Following are 17 T cell receptor beta chains from one sample sequenced in a study of blood T cell repertoires in COVID-19. Only in-frame clones appear in the TCRdb table, and some are missing; sequencing was by immunoSEQ multiplex PCR. In the table there are about 190,000 clones, 75% to 90% of which are singletons. Sequenced input: peripheral blood. Source of these receptors: a man aged 25-45 years with acute or convalescent COVID-19.

V is TRBV11-3 and J is TRBJ2-2; 7 bases line up with TRBD2. The CDR3 spans 17 residues. Germline CDR1 is SGHNT and CDR2 is YENEEA. The trim removed 5 bases at V and 6 bases at J, leaving 15 bases unmatched. CDR3: CASSMGLTGGSPGELFF. In DNA form, the CDR3 reads TGTGCCAGCAGCATGGGACTCACGGGGGGTTCTCCCGGGGAGCTGTTTTTT.

This clone occurred a few times. V and J are TRBV6-6 and TRBJ2-2; a possible D gene is TRBD1 (5 bases). Trimming removed 3 bases at V and 13 bases at J, with 9 bases between. The germline V gene has CDR1 MNHNY and CDR2 SVGAGI (reference sequence). This CDR3 is built from 11 residues. The chain's CDR3 is CASSYSQGLFF. The CDR3 DNA follows: TGTGCCAGCAGTTATTCTCAGGGGCTGTTTTTT.

The chain carries TRBV7-8 and TRBJ1-4; D may be TRBD1 (5 bases). Germline assignment: CDR1 SGHVS and CDR2 FQNEAQ. Trimming stripped 8 bases from V and 2 bases from J, with 12 bases between. The CDR3 covers 14 residues. The CDR3 protein is CASGRAGTNEKLFF. DNA of the CDR3: TGTGCCAGCGGCAGGGCCGGGACTAATGAAAAACTGTTTTTT.

The gene calls are TRBV4-1 and TRBJ2-6; perhaps TRBD1 as D (5 bases). Trimming removed 1 base from V and 3 bases from J, with 13 bases in between. In germline, CDR1 is MGHRA, CDR2 YSYEKL. The CDR3 contains 17 residues. CDR3 bases: TGCGCCAGCAGCCAAGGGGGTGCGACAGATGGGGCCAACGTCCTGACTTTC. Its protein product is CASSQGGATDGANVLTF.

The sample holds a few counts of this clone. The chain uses TRBV5-6 and TRBJ1-5; D uncertain. With 4 bases removed from V and 0 bases from J, the gap between germline ends came to 5 bases. Germline V gives CDR1 SGHDT, CDR2 YYEEEE. The CDR3 length is 13 residues. The CDR3 sequence is CASSRSSNQPQHF. The CDR3 DNA is TGTGCCAGCAGCCGGAGTAGCAATCAGCCCCAGCATTTT.

The chain is built from TRBV14 and TRBJ2-7, with TRBD2 identical over 10 bases. The V gene's germline CDR1 is SGHDN and CDR2 FVKESK. CDR3 length equals 16 residues. Trimming took 6 bases from V and 0 from J; bases not matched to a gene: 8. This chain's CDR3 is CASSRTGTSVSYEQYF. The CDR3 region has the DNA TGTGCCAGCAGTCGAACCGGGACTAGCGTCTCCTACGAGCAGTACTTC.

This clone was counted between two and nine times. V and J are TRBV6-5 and TRBJ1-1; 12 bases map to TRBD1. CDR1 MNHEY and CDR2 SVGAGI come from the germline V gene. V trimming: 5 bases; J trimming: 7 bases; junction bases outside the gene matches: 5. This CDR3 has 14 amino acids. CDR3 loop: CASSRGQGAGEAFF. The DNA of the CDR3 is TGTGCCAGCAGTAGGGGACAGGGGGCGGGTGAAGCTTTCTTT.

The rearrangement joins TRBV10-2 to TRBJ1-5, with a weak D call TRBD1 (6 bases). The V gene's germline CDR1 is WSHSY and CDR2 SAAADI. V was clipped by 6 bases and J by 4 bases, with 10 bases between them. CDR3 length equals 13 residues. CDR3 sequence (DNA): TGCGCCAGCAGCGTCCAGGGGAATCAGCCCCAGCATTTT. Translated: CASSVQGNQPQHF.

This chain links TRBV28 with TRBJ2-3; D is unclear. Germline CDR1 reads MDHEN; CDR2 reads SYDVKM. V gave up 6 bases and J gave up 2 bases, with 18 bases separating them. The CDR3 contains 16 residues. The chain's CDR3 is CASSPSGPFHTDTQYF. In nucleotides, the CDR3 is TGTGCCAGCAGCCCTTCGGGTCCTTTTCACACAGATACGCAGTATTTT.

Only a few counts were recorded for this clone. The chain employs TRBV7-8 and TRBJ1-2; TRBD1 agrees at 9 bases. CDR3 length: 17 residues. Germline CDR1 is SGHVS and CDR2 is FQNEAQ. Germline trimming cut 6 bases from V and 4 bases from J; bases unmatched to any gene: 15. CDR3: CASSLNRGLLFPYGYTF. The CDR3 coding sequence is TGTGCCAGCAGTTTAAACAGGGGGCTGCTTTTTCCCTATGGCTACACCTTC.

The table lists this clone with a count of one. The chain joins TRBV29-1 to TRBJ1-4, with D possibly matching TRBD1 (6 bases). The V end was cut by 5 bases, the J end by 3 bases, with 13 bases between. The CDR3 totals 14 residues. The germline V gene has CDR1 SQVTM and CDR2 ANQGSEA. This CDR3 is CSVILRGSNEKLFF. The DNA of the CDR3 is TGCAGCGTTATTTTAAGGGGGTCTAATGAAAAACTGTTTTTT.

The rearrangement joins TRBV19 to TRBJ1-1; D call uncertain. V was clipped by 0 bases and J by 0 bases, with 8 bases between them. The CDR3 loop spans 15 amino acids. Germline loops: CDR1 LNHDA, CDR2 SQIVND (reference sequence). CDR3 amino acids: CASSIDRLMNTEAFF. The CDR3 DNA reads TGTGCCAGTAGTATAGACAGGCTTATGAACACTGAAGCTTTCTTT.

The chain couples TRBV18 to TRBJ1-1; D ambiguous. The germline V gene encodes CDR1 KGHSH and CDR2 LQKENI. Trimming cost V 2 bases and J 1 base, with 8 bases left between them. The CDR3 length is 14 residues. This CDR3 is CASSPLQRNTEAFF. As DNA, the CDR3 is TGTGCCAGCTCACCATTACAGAGGAACACTGAAGCTTTCTTT.

Only a few counts were recorded for this clone. This chain connects TRBV4-2 to TRBJ2-5; 11 nucleotides align to TRBD2. Trimming took 2 bases from V and 0 from J; bases not matched to a gene: 5. Germline-derived CDR1 and CDR2 are LGHNA and YNFKEQ. The CDR3 extends over 17 amino acids. The CDR3 region has the DNA TGTGCCAGCAGCCAAATTGTAGCGGGGGGGAACCAAGAGACCCAGTACTTC. This sequence encodes CASSQIVAGGNQETQYF.

The chain employs TRBV19 and TRBJ1-3; D is unclear. Trimming stripped 3 bases from V and 3 bases from J, with 6 bases between. Germline values: CDR1 LNHDA, CDR2 SQIVND (reference sequence). CDR3 length: 13 residues. CDR3 bases: TGTGCCAGTAGTATCTCCAGTGGAAACACCATATATTTT. Its translation: CASSISSGNTIYF.

This clone was observed once. The gene calls are TRBV9 and TRBJ2-2; D gene unclear. This CDR3 has 15 amino acids. The germline V gene has CDR1 SGDLS and CDR2 YYNGEE. The V gene lost 4 bases and the J gene lost 7 bases, with 17 bases spanning the gap. CDR3 sequence reads: CASSPLTAPSGELFF. DNA for the CDR3: TGTGCCAGCAGCCCGCTTACTGCGCCTAGCGGGGAGCTGTTTTTT.

This chain links TRBV2 with TRBJ1-5; D remains unclear. The CDR3 runs to 17 residues. The ends were cut back, 5 bases at V and 0 bases at J, with 17 bases in the middle. Germline-derived CDR1 and CDR2 are SNHLY and FYNNEI. The CDR3 protein is CASSTTSGRVSNQPQHF. The CDR3 nucleotides are TGTGCCAGCAGTACTACATCGGGTCGGGTTAGCAATCAGCCCCAGCATTTT.